The text below deals with one TCR beta chain. Its antigen remains unidentified. The germline V and J ends were trimmed by 4 bases and 6 bases, with 11 bases remaining between them. This CDR3 spans 13 amino acids. From germline, CDR1 is SGHRS and CDR2 YFSETQ. PCR was performed a second time for 7 to 11 cycles using a sample-barcoded 5' primer and a J-beta primer mix. Any given sample supplied a minimum of 3 million CDR3-containing paired-end reads. TCRdb reprocessed the 5' RACE reads via MiXCR and lists one record per CDR3 protein. The table includes about a million distinct CDR3 sequences, 48% detected once. The entry originates in a study of blood T cells in healthy people across ages. Study results and caveats: The study found more naive CD4+ cells and higher diversity in long-lived than aged donors.

This TCR was recovered from a man aged 25-45 years in good health. Input material: blood. The V and J genes are TRBV5-1 and TRBJ2-1, with TRBD2 as a possible D gene (5 bases). The CDR3 sequence: CASSLPRGNEQFF. The CDR3 region has the DNA TGCGCCAGCAGCCTCCCACGGGGCAATGAGCAGTTCTTC.